These 2 T cell receptor beta chains were all obtained from the same sample, sequenced in a study of naive and memory T cell subsets. RNA was extracted from 2 to 2.5 ml of whole blood of healthy adults. Blood and skin TCR RNA was reverse transcribed with alpha and beta constant primers. TCRdb re-called the 5' RACE reads with MiXCR, one entry per CDR3 protein. The sample has tens of thousands of distinct CDR3 sequences, roughly 25% seen once; the top ten hold about 1.8%. These receptors originate from a female donor in good health.

The table lists this clonotype with many counts. J is TRBJ2-5 and V is TRBV20-1, with D tentatively TRBD2 (6 bases). The V and J ends lost 5 bases and 5 bases respectively, with 18 bases between them. Germline V gives CDR1 DFQATT, CDR2 SNEGSKA (reference sequence). The CDR3 runs to 14 residues. CDR3 coding DNA: TGCAGTGCTGACCGGGCCCCCGGAGGGGAGACCCAGTACTTC. This gives the protein CSADRAPGGETQYF.

This clonotype was seen repeatedly, ten times or more. J is TRBJ1-1 and V is TRBV20-1; tentatively, D is TRBD1 (5 bases). CDR1 and CDR2 from the germline V gene are DFQATT and SNEGSKA (reference sequence). The CDR3 extends over 13 amino acids. V was shortened by 5 bases and J by 0 bases, with 10 bases between the two germline ends. The CDR3, as DNA: TGCAGTGCTTCACAGACAGTGAACACTGAAGCTTTCTTT. Translated: CSASQTVNTEAFF.